The rows below give T cell receptor beta chains drawn from one sample of a study of response to subunit inactivated influenza vaccine. TCRdb redid the calling of the RT-PCR reads with MiXCR, one entry per CDR3 protein. The sample lists hundreds of thousands of distinct CDR3 sequences, approximately 9.9% occurring once. The sample consisted of PBMCs from blood, taken roughly 45 days after vaccination. The receptor source for this set is a man aged 50-59 years who received an inactivated influenza vaccine. The CDR3 runs from the conserved cysteine through the conserved F or W. A D gene is named only where the DNA matches it firmly. Size values are once, few and many counts, or a class for expanded clones, and some rows have none.

J,length,D,size,V,CDR3,DNA
TRBJ2-7,18,TRBD2,.,TRBV11-2,CASSSFVGTSGALYEQYF,TGTGCCAGCAGCTCCTTCGTGGGGACTAGCGGAGCCCTCTACGAGCAGTACTTC
TRBJ1-1,12,.,few,TRBV4-3,CASSQEGRKAFF,TGCGCCAGCAGCCAAGAGGGCCGGAAGGCTTTCTTT
TRBJ2-7,17,.,.,TRBV4-2,CASSQDPAGHPTYEQYF,TGTGCCAGCAGCCAAGATCCGGCGGGCCACCCCACCTACGAGCAGTACTTC
TRBJ2-1,16,TRBD2,many,TRBV5-1,CASSLDAGGSYNEQFF,TGCGCCAGCAGCTTGGATGCGGGAGGGTCCTACAATGAGCAGTTCTTC
TRBJ2-3,13,.,.,TRBV24-1,CATSGGGIDTQYF,TGTGCCACCAGTGGGGGGGGCATAGATACGCAGTATTTT
TRBJ2-2,15,TRBD1,few,TRBV3-1,CASSRGQGIPGELFF,TGTGCCAGCAGCCGAGGACAGGGTATCCCCGGGGAGCTGTTTTTT
TRBJ2-1,14,.,few,TRBV5-6,CASSLVQGRDEQFF,TGTGCCAGCAGCTTGGTCCAGGGTCGGGATGAGCAGTTCTTC
TRBJ1-6,16,TRBD1,.,TRBV7-2,CASSPTPGQGSSPLHF,TGTGCCAGCAGCCCCACCCCCGGACAGGGCAGTTCACCCCTCCACTTT
TRBJ2-3,16,.,few,TRBV7-2,CASSLGDGVFTDTQYF,TGTGCCAGCAGCTTAGGAGATGGCGTCTTCACAGATACGCAGTATTTT
TRBJ2-1,21,TRBD2,.,TRBV24-1,CATSDSFPFHGGANSYNEQFF,TGTGCCACCAGTGATTCTTTCCCTTTCCACGGGGGGGCCAACTCCTACAATGAGCAGTTCTTC
TRBJ2-7,14,.,.,TRBV4-1,CASSPALASYEQYF,TGCGCCAGCAGCCCCGCACTAGCTTCCTACGAGCAGTACTTC
TRBJ2-1,11,.,many,TRBV29-1,CSVAGYNEQFF,TGCAGCGTGGCAGGTTACAATGAGCAGTTCTTC
TRBJ2-1,14,TRBD2,.,TRBV2,CASVRTSVNNEQFF,TGTGCCAGCGTAAGGACTAGCGTGAACAATGAGCAGTTCTTC
TRBJ2-3,14,TRBD2,.,TRBV7-2,CASSLSSGSGAQYF,TGTGCCAGCAGCTTGTCTAGCGGGTCAGGGGCGCAGTATTTT
TRBJ2-7,14,.,few,TRBV7-6,CASSLAFEGNEQYF,TGTGCCAGCAGCTTAGCGTTTGAAGGAAACGAGCAGTACTTC
TRBJ2-3,15,TRBD1,many,TRBV5-1,CASSLAIQGGDTQYF,TGCGCCAGCAGCTTGGCCATACAGGGGGGAGATACGCAGTATTTT
TRBJ2-1,11,TRBD2,many,TRBV20-1,CSPGTSNEQFF,TGCAGCCCCGGGACTAGCAATGAGCAGTTCTTC
TRBJ1-4,15,.,.,TRBV6-1,CASRPFFATNEKLFF,TGTGCCAGCAGACCCTTTTTTGCAACTAATGAAAAACTGTTTTTT
TRBJ2-1,15,TRBD2,many,TRBV9,CASSVELADYNEQFF,TGTGCCAGCAGCGTAGAACTAGCGGACTACAATGAGCAGTTCTTC
TRBJ2-7,13,.,few,TRBV5-1,CASSLDRLNEQYF,TGCGCCAGCAGCTTGGACAGACTTAACGAGCAGTACTTC
TRBJ2-7,14,TRBD2,.,TRBV29-1,CSVWTSGDPYEQYF,TGCAGCGTTTGGACTAGCGGGGACCCCTACGAGCAGTACTTC
TRBJ2-5,14,.,many,TRBV20-1,CSARESRAQETQYF,TGCAGTGCTAGAGAGTCCAGGGCACAAGAGACCCAGTACTTC
TRBJ2-7,14,TRBD2,many,TRBV20-1,CSARDSGGTYEQYF,TGCAGTGCTAGAGATAGCGGGGGTACCTACGAGCAGTACTTC
TRBJ2-7,15,.,.,TRBV6-1,CASSQAGHHFYEQYF,TGTGCCAGCAGCCAGGCGGGACACCATTTCTACGAGCAGTACTTC
TRBJ2-5,16,TRBD2,many,TRBV15,CATSRGTSGSRETQYF,TGTGCCACCAGCCGAGGGACTAGCGGGAGTAGGGAGACCCAGTACTTC
TRBJ2-7,17,.,.,TRBV5-1,CASSLGGLTASSYEQYF,TGCGCCAGCAGCTTGGGAGGATTGACAGCCTCGTCCTACGAGCAGTACTTC
TRBJ2-4,14,.,.,TRBV6-1,CASRTAERWGIQYF,TGTGCCAGCAGGACCGCCGAGAGGTGGGGCATTCAGTACTTC
TRBJ2-2,17,.,few,TRBV5-1,CASSPGVAGANTGELFF,TGCGCCAGCAGCCCCGGGGTGGCAGGAGCGAACACCGGGGAGCTGTTTTTT
TRBJ2-2,11,.,.,TRBV2,CASSEWQELFF,TGTGCCAGCAGTGAATGGCAGGAGCTGTTTTTT
TRBJ2-3,15,TRBD2,few,TRBV6-4,CASRELAGGSNTQYF,TGTGCCAGCAGGGAACTAGCGGGAGGCTCAAATACGCAGTATTTT
TRBJ1-2,15,.,many,TRBV12-3/TRBV12-4,CASSLAPPADYGYTF,TGTGCCAGCAGTTTAGCCCCGCCAGCAGACTATGGCTACACCTTC
TRBJ2-3,14,.,many,TRBV2,CASSVRGDTDTQYF,TGTGCCAGCAGTGTTCGAGGAGACACAGATACGCAGTATTTT
TRBJ1-3,14,.,once,TRBV12-3/TRBV12-4,CASSRGTSRNTIYF,TGTGCCAGCAGCCGAGGAACTAGCAGAAACACCATATATTTT
TRBJ2-1,15,.,few,TRBV7-2,CASSFAAQKYNEQFF,TGTGCCAGCAGCTTTGCCGCGCAGAAATACAATGAGCAGTTCTTC
TRBJ2-1,15,TRBD2,many,TRBV12-3/TRBV12-4,CASRVSGRASNEQFF,TGTGCCAGCAGAGTTAGCGGGAGGGCCTCCAATGAGCAGTTCTTC
TRBJ2-2,15,TRBD2,many,TRBV12-3/TRBV12-4,CASSLGLAGFGELFF,TGTGCCAGCAGTTTGGGACTAGCGGGGTTTGGGGAGCTGTTTTTT
TRBJ2-7,15,TRBD1,.,TRBV6-5,CASSYGTGKTYEQYF,TGTGCCAGCAGTTACGGGACAGGGAAAACCTACGAGCAGTACTTC
TRBJ1-4,15,.,few,TRBV20-1,CSAEATGRGGEKLFF,TGCAGTGCGGAAGCTACAGGGAGGGGCGGTGAAAAACTGTTTTTT
TRBJ2-1,16,TRBD1,.,TRBV4-2,CASSQDPQGVDNEQFF,TGTGCCAGCAGCCAAGATCCGCAGGGGGTAGACAATGAGCAGTTCTTC
TRBJ2-7,14,.,.,TRBV9,CASSVTGDSYEQYF,TGTGCCAGCAGCGTAACGGGGGACTCCTACGAGCAGTACTTC
TRBJ2-3,15,.,.,TRBV5-1,CASSLSGYSTDTQYF,TGCGCCAGCAGCTTGTCGGGGTATAGCACAGATACGCAGTATTTT
TRBJ2-2,15,TRBD2,many,TRBV12-3/TRBV12-4,CASSFGGGRTGELFF,TGTGCCAGCAGTTTTGGCGGGGGGCGGACCGGGGAGCTGTTTTTT
TRBJ2-5,18,TRBD2,.,TRBV20-1,CSASPIAGGTPYQETQYF,TGCAGTGCTAGTCCCATAGCGGGGGGGACCCCGTACCAAGAGACCCAGTACTTC
TRBJ1-1,13,.,.,TRBV20-1,CSARDHRNTEAFF,TGCAGTGCTAGAGATCACAGGAACACTGAAGCTTTCTTT
TRBJ2-3,17,TRBD2,.,TRBV4-1,CASSQPMERGRSDTQYF,TGCGCCAGCAGCCAACCGATGGAGCGGGGGAGATCAGATACGCAGTATTTT
TRBJ2-5,15,.,.,TRBV4-1,CASSQKGGPGETQYF,TGCGCCAGCAGCCAAAAAGGAGGTCCTGGGGAGACCCAGTACTTC
TRBJ2-7,15,TRBD2,.,TRBV5-1,CASSPVAGAVYEQYF,TGCGCCAGCAGCCCAGTAGCGGGAGCCGTATACGAGCAGTACTTC
TRBJ2-7,16,TRBD1,.,TRBV4-2,CASSQASGTGGLEQYF,TGTGCCAGCAGCCAAGCCTCCGGGACAGGGGGACTCGAGCAGTACTTC
TRBJ1-2,14,.,.,TRBV7-2,CASSPYPGMSGYTF,TGTGCCAGCAGCCCATACCCCGGGATGAGCGGCTACACCTTC
TRBJ2-6,20,TRBD1,few,TRBV7-3,CASSPLGTDTPLSGANVLTF,TGTGCCAGCAGCCCCCTCGGGACAGACACACCGTTGTCTGGGGCCAACGTCCTGACTTTC
TRBJ2-7,16,.,few,TRBV27,CASSHAFGVDTYEQYF,TGTGCCAGCAGCCACGCATTCGGAGTCGATACCTACGAGCAGTACTTC
TRBJ2-7,15,.,.,TRBV6-1,CASSERGDLAYEQYF,TGTGCCAGCAGTGAGAGGGGAGACCTCGCCTACGAGCAGTACTTC
TRBJ2-1,13,.,many,TRBV7-2,CASSSLPDNEQFF,TGTGCCAGCAGCTCCCTCCCGGATAATGAGCAGTTCTTC
TRBJ1-1,14,.,.,TRBV5-1,CASSTRAGNTEAFF,TGCGCCAGCAGCACCAGGGCCGGGAACACTGAAGCTTTCTTT
TRBJ2-1,14,.,few,TRBV6-2/TRBV6-3,CASSSVARTNEQFF,TGTGCCAGCAGTTCAGTAGCGAGAACTAATGAGCAGTTCTTC
TRBJ2-1,16,.,.,TRBV4-3,CASSQTRTGSYNEQFF,TGCGCCAGCAGCCAAACCAGGACGGGCTCCTACAATGAGCAGTTCTTC
TRBJ2-7,14,.,few,TRBV4-1,CASSQVGGSPEQYF,TGCGCCAGCAGCCAAGTTGGGGGCAGCCCCGAGCAGTACTTC
TRBJ2-1,16,.,.,TRBV20-1,CSAINAGPSQGAEQFF,TGCAGTGCTATCAATGCAGGGCCCTCGCAAGGGGCGGAGCAGTTCTTC
TRBJ2-1,11,.,few,TRBV20-1,CSAREMLEQFF,TGCAGTGCTAGAGAGATGCTAGAGCAGTTCTTC
TRBJ2-5,15,TRBD1,.,TRBV7-2,CASSRHLGQQETQYF,TGTGCCAGCAGCCGCCATCTGGGACAGCAAGAGACCCAGTACTTC